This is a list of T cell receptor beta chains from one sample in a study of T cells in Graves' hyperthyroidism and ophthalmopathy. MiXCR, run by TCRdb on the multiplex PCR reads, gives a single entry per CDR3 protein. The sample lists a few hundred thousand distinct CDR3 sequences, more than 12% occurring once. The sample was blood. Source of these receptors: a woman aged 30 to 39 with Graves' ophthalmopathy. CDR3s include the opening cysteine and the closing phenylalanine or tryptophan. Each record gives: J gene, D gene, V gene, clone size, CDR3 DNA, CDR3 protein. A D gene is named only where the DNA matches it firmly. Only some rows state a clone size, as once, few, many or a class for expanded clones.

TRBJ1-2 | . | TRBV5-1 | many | TGCGCCAGCAGCTTGCTGGGAACCTATGGCTACACCTTC | CASSLLGTYGYTF
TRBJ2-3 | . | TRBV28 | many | TGTGCCAGCAGTTCCCGGACAGTTATACCAGATACGCAGTATTTT | CASSSRTVIPDTQYF
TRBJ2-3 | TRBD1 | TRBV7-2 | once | TGTGCCAGCAGCTATACAACCCTCGGAACCGGGACAGGGGCAACAGATACGCAGTATTTT | CASSYTTLGTGTGATDTQYF
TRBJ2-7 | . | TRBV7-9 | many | TGTGCCAGCAGCCCCAGGAACCCCACGGGTGGCTCCTACGAGCAGTACTTC | CASSPRNPTGGSYEQYF
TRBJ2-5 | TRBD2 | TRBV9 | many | TGTGCCAGCAGCGTGGGACTAAAGAAAGAGACCCAGTACTTC | CASSVGLKKETQYF
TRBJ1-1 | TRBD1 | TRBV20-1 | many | TGCAGTGCCGATGGGACAGGGGACACTGAAGCTTTCTTT | CSADGTGDTEAFF
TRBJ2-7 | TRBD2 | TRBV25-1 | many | TGTGCCACAAACGACGGGTTAGCGGGGGGTGGCTACGAGCAGTACTTC | CATNDGLAGGGYEQYF
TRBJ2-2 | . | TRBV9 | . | TGTGCCAGCAGCGTAGCTTCAATGAACACCGGGGAGCTGTTCTTT | CASSVASMNTGELFF
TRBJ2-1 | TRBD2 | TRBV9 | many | TGTGCCAGCAGCGTATTCGGCGGGGGGGCTCTCAATGAGCAGTTCTTC | CASSVFGGGALNEQFF
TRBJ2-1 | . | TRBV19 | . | TGTGCCAGTAGTCCCCAAAGGGGGGGGGGGCAGTTCTTC | CASSPQRGGGQFF
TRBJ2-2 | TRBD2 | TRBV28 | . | TGTGCCAGAAGTCTAGGCGGGAGAACCGGGGAGCTGTTTTTT | CARSLGGRTGELFF
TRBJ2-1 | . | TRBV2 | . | TGTGCCAGCCAGGGTGGAATGTACAATGAGCAGTTCTTC | CASQGGMYNEQFF
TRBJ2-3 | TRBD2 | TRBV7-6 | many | TGTGCCAGCAGCTTAACGCGGGGGGACACAGATACGCAGTATTTT | CASSLTRGDTDTQYF
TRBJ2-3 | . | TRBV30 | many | TGTGCCTGGAACACAGAAAGGGCGGATACGCAGTATTTT | CAWNTERADTQYF
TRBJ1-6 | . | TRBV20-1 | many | TGCAGTGCCAACGACAGTTATAATTCACCCCTCCACTTT | CSANDSYNSPLHF
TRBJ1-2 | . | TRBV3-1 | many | TGTGCCAGCAGCCTCAGGGGTCCCAACTATGGCTACACCTTC | CASSLRGPNYGYTF
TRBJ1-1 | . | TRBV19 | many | TGTGCCAGTAGTATTTTGTCGACCCGGCAGAACACTGAAGCTTTCTTT | CASSILSTRQNTEAFF
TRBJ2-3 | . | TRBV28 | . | TGTGCCAGCGGGGGTTGGGGTGTGGGGGAGGGCACAGATACGCAGTATTTT | CASGGWGVGEGTDTQYF
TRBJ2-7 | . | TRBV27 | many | TGTGCCAGCAGTCACGCCCGGACAGATTACGAGCAGTACTTC | CASSHARTDYEQYF
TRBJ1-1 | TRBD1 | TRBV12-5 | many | TGTGCTAGTGGCCAAGGACAGGGTGTCATGAACACTGAAGCTTTCTTT | CASGQGQGVMNTEAFF
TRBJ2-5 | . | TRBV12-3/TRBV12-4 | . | TGTGCCAGCAACGATGGAACGGGGGAAGAGACCCAGTACTTC | CASNDGTGEETQYF
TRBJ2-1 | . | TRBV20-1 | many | TGCAGTGCTAGAGCCCTACGGGGGCCCGGGCATGAGCAGTTCTTC | CSARALRGPGHEQFF
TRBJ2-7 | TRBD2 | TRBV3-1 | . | TGTGCCAGCAGCCAAGTGGCTAGCGGCACCTACGAGCAGTACTTC | CASSQVASGTYEQYF
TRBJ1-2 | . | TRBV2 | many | TGTGCCAGCAGTGGAAGGTATGGCTACACCTTC | CASSGRYGYTF
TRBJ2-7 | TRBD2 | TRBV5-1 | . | TGCGCCAGCAGTTATACTAGCGGGGCCTCCTACGAGCAGTACTTC | CASSYTSGASYEQYF
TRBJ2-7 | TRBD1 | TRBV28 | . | TGTGCCAGCAGTGCCGGGACAGGGGTTTACGAGCAGTACTTC | CASSAGTGVYEQYF
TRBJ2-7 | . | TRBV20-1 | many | TGCAGTGCTAGCCCCGGCGCCAGTCCCTACGAGCAGTACTTC | CSASPGASPYEQYF
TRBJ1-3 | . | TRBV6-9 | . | TGCGCCAGCAGTGAAGGATCTATGCACTCTGGAAACACCATATATTTT | CASSEGSMHSGNTIYF
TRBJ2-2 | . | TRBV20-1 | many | TGCAGTGCTAGTCCCGGGACGCCCACCGGGGAGCTGTTTTTT | CSASPGTPTGELFF
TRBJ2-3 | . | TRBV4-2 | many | TGTGCCAGCAGCCAAGATCTGGGGGATACGCAGTATTTT | CASSQDLGDTQYF
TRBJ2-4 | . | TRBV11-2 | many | TGTGCCAGCAGCTCAGGGCCGCTAGCCAAAAACATTCAGTACTTC | CASSSGPLAKNIQYF
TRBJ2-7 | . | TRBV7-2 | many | TGTGCCAGCAGCCCAGGGTTGGGGTTCCACGAGCAGTACTTC | CASSPGLGFHEQYF
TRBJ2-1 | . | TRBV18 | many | TGTGCCAGCTCACCAGCAAGCTCCTACAATGAGCAGTTCTTC | CASSPASSYNEQFF
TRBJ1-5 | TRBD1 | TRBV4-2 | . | TGTGCCAGCAGCCTGGACAGGTATAGCAATCAGCCCCAGCATTTT | CASSLDRYSNQPQHF
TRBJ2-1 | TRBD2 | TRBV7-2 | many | TGTGCCAGCAGCCCCCCTTGGGGGGGGATTTACAATGAGCAGTTCTTC | CASSPPWGGIYNEQFF
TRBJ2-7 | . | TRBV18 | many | TGTGCCAGCTCACCACCATACGGGGGCTCCTACGAGCAGTACTTC | CASSPPYGGSYEQYF
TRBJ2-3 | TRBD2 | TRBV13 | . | TGTGCCAGCAGCTCGTCGGGGGGGCCTGGAGATACGCAGTATTTT | CASSSSGGPGDTQYF
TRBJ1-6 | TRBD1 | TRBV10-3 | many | TGTGCCATCAGTGAGGGGTATGACAGGGGGAAAGATTCACCCCTCCACTTT | CAISEGYDRGKDSPLHF
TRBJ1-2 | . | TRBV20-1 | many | TGCAGTGCCCCCTTAGTACCCTATGGCTACACCTTC | CSAPLVPYGYTF
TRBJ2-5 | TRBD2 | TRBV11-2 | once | TGTGCCAGCAGCTACCCGGGACTAGCGGGGTTGGAGACCCAGTACTTC | CASSYPGLAGLETQYF
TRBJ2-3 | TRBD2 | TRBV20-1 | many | TGCAGTGCTAGAGCTTCAGGACTAGCGGGGGGAACGACAGATACGCAGTATTTT | CSARASGLAGGTTDTQYF
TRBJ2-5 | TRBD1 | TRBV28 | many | TGTGCCAGCAGTTTTCTCTCCGGGACAGGGATAGGGGAGACCCAGTACTTC | CASSFLSGTGIGETQYF
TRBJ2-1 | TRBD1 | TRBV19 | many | TGTGCCAGTTCGGACAGGGGACGCTACAATGAGCAGTTCTTC | CASSDRGRYNEQFF
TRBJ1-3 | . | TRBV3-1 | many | TGTGCCAGCAGCCAAGATCAAGCAGGACTGCTGGGAAACACCATATATTTT | CASSQDQAGLLGNTIYF
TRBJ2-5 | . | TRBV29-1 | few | TGCAGCGGGGTCCTAGCACAAGAGACCCAGTACTTC | CSGVLAQETQYF
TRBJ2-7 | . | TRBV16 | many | TGTGCCAGCAGCAGGGTAAGGAACGAGCAGTACTTC | CASSRVRNEQYF
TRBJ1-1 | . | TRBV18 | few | TGTGCCAGCTCACCGGCCGCGGGGCGCGACACTGAAGCTTTCTTT | CASSPAAGRDTEAFF
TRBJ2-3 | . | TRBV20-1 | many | TGCAGTGCTAGAGGCCCGACGGCTGGCACAGATACGCAGTATTTT | CSARGPTAGTDTQYF
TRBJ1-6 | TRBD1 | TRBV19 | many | TGTGCCAGTAGTGAGGGGGCGCGGAATTCACCCCTCCACTTT | CASSEGARNSPLHF
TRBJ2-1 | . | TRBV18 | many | TGTGCCAGCTCACCTAGGAACAATGAGCAGTTCTTC | CASSPRNNEQFF
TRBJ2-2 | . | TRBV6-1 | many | TGTGCCAGCAAACCAGGGGCGAGAACCGGGGAGCTGTTTTTT | CASKPGARTGELFF
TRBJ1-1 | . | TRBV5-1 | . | TGCGCCAGCAGCCCAAGGGCAGGAGAGGGTTACACTGAAGCTTTCTTT | CASSPRAGEGYTEAFF
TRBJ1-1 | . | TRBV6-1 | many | TGTGCCAGCAGGCTGTTTGGCACTGAAGCTTTCTTT | CASRLFGTEAFF
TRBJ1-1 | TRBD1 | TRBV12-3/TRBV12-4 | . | TGTGCCAGCAGGAAGACAGGGGACACTGAAGCTTTCTTT | CASRKTGDTEAFF
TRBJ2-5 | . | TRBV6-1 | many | TGTGCCAGCAGTAAGACAGGCGGGAGCCAAGAGACCCAGTACTTC | CASSKTGGSQETQYF